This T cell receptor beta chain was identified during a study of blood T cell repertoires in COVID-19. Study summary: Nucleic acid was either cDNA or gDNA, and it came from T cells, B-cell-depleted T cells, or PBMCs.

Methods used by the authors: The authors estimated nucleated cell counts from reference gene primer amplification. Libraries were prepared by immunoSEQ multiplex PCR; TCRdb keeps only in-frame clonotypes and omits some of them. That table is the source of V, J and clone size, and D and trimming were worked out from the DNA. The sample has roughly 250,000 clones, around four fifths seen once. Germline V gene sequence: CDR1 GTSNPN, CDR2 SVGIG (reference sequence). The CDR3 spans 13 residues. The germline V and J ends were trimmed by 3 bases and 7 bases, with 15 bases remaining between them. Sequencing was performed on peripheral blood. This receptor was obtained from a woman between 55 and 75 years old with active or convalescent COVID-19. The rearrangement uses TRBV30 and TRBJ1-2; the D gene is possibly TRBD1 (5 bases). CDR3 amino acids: CAWSFKGQSGYTF. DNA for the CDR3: TGTGCCTGGAGCTTTAAGGGGCAGAGTGGCTACACCTTC. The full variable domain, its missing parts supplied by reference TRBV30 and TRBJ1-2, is SQTIHQWPATLVQPVGSPLSLECTVEGTSNPNLYWYRQAAGRGLQLLFYSVGIGQISSEVPQNLSASRPQDRQFILSSKKLLLSDSGFYLCAWSFKGQSGYTFGSGTRLTVV.